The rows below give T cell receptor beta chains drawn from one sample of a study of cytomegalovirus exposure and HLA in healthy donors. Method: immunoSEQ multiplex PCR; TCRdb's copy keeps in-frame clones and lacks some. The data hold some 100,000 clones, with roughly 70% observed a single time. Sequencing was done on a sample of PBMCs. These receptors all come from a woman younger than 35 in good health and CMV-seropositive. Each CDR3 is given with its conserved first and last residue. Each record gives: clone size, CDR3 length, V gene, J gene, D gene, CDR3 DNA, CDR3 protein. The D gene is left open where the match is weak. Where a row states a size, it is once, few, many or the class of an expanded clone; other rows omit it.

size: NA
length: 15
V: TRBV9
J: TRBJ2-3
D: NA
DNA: TGTGCCAGCAACCCAACCGGGACTAGCACAGATACGCAGTATTTT
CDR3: CASNPTGTSTDTQYF

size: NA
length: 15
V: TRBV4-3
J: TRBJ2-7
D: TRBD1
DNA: TGCGCCAGCAGCCCCCGGGGAACAGGGGTGACCGAGCAGTACTTC
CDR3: CASSPRGTGVTEQYF

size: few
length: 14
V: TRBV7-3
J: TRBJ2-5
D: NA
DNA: TGTGCCAGCAGCTTCACGGGAGTTCAAGAGACCCAGTACTTC
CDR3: CASSFTGVQETQYF

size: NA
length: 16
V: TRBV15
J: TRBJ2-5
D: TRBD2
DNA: TGTGCCACCAGCACCCTAGCGGGAGGGTCTGCGTGGACCCAGTACTTC
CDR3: CATSTLAGGSAWTQYF

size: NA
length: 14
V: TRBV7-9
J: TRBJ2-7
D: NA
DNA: TGTGCCAGCAGCTCGGGGACTGGCCTCTACGAGCAGTACTTC
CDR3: CASSSGTGLYEQYF

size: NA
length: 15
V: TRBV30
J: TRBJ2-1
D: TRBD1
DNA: TGTGCCTGGACCCACCGGGACAGGGGTTACAATGAGCAGTTCTTC
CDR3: CAWTHRDRGYNEQFF

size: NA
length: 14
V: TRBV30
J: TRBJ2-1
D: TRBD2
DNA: TGTGCCTGGAGTGCGGGACTAGAGGGCAATGAGCAGTTCTTC
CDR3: CAWSAGLEGNEQFF

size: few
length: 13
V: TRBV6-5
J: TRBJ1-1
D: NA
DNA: TGTGCCAGCGGGACGGGGGAGAACACTGAAGCTTTCTTT
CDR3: CASGTGENTEAFF

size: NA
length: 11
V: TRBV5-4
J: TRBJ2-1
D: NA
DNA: TGTGCCAGCAGCCAGGTCAATGAGCAGTTCTTC
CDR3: CASSQVNEQFF

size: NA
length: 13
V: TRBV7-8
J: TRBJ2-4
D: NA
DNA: TGTGCCAGCAGCTTAGCCCGAGGAGGCATTCAGTACTTC
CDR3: CASSLARGGIQYF

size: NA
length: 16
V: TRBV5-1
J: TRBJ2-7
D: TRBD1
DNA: TGCGCCAGCAGCTTGTCACCCGGACAGGGGTTCTACGAGCAGTACTTC
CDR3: CASSLSPGQGFYEQYF

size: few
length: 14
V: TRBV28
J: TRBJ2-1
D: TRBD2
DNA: TGTGCCAGCAGTTTAAGCGGGGCCTACAATGAGCAGTTCTTC
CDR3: CASSLSGAYNEQFF

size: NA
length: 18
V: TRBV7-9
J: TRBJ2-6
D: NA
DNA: TGTGCCAGCCCCCTGATAAGATCAGGGCGTAGCGGGGCCAACGTCCTGACTTTC
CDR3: CASPLIRSGRSGANVLTF

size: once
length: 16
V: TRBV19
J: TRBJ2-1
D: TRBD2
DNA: TGTGCCAGTAGTATAAGGGTTAGCGGGAGGTGGGATGAGCAGTTCTTC
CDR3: CASSIRVSGRWDEQFF

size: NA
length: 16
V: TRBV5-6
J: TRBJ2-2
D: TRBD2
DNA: TGTGCCAGCAGCCATAGACTAGCGGGAGGGGCCGGGGAGCTGTTTTTT
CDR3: CASSHRLAGGAGELFF

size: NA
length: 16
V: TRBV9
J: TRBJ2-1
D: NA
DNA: TGTGCCAGCAGCGTAGGATTAATAGCGGAGAACAATGAGCAGTTCTTC
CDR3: CASSVGLIAENNEQFF

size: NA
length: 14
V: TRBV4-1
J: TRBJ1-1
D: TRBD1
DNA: TGCGCCAGCAGCAAAGGACAGGCGGACACTGAAGCTTTCTTT
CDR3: CASSKGQADTEAFF

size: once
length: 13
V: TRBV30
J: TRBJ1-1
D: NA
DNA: TGTGCCTGTGATCAGGGGCATGGCACTGAAGCTTTCTTT
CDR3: CACDQGHGTEAFF

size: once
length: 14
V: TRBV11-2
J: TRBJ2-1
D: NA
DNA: TGTGCCAGCAGCGAATCCAGGAGGGGAAATGAGCAGTTCTTC
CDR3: CASSESRRGNEQFF

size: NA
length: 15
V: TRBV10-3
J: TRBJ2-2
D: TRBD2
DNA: TGTGCCATCAGTGAGGGCGGGAGGGCCCCCGGGGAGCTGTTTTTT
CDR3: CAISEGGRAPGELFF

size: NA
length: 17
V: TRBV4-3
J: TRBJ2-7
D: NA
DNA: TGCGCCAGCAGCCAGCACCACCGACTAGACGGCGGCTACGAGCAGTACTTC
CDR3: CASSQHHRLDGGYEQYF

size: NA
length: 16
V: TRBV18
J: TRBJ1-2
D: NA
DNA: TGTGCCAGCTCACGACCGCAGGGTGTAACTAACTATGGCTACACCTTC
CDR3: CASSRPQGVTNYGYTF

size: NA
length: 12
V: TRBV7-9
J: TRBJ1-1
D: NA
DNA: TGTTCCAGCAGCTTAATGACAGCAGAAGCTTTCTTT
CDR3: CSSSLMTAEAFF

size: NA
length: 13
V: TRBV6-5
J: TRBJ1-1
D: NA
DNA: TGTGCCAGCAGAAGACAGATGAACACTGAAGCTTTCTTT
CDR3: CASRRQMNTEAFF

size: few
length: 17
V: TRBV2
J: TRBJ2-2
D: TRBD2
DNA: TGTGCCAGCAGCTTAAGCGGGCTAGCGGGAGCGGTCGGGGAGCTGTTTTTT
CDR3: CASSLSGLAGAVGELFF

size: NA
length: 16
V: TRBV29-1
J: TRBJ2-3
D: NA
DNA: TGCAGCGTTGCCAGCAGGAGGAGCGGTGACACAGATACGCAGTATTTT
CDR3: CSVASRRSGDTDTQYF

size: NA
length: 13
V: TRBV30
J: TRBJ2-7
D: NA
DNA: TGTGCCTGGAGCAGGAGGGGATCCTACGAGCAGTACTTC
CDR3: CAWSRRGSYEQYF

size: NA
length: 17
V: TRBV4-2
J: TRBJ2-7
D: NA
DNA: TGTGCCAGCAGCCAAGAAGGCGGGGATCCGGGGGTGGACGAGCAGTACTTC
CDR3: CASSQEGGDPGVDEQYF

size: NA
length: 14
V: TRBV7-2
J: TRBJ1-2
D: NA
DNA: TGTGCCAGCAGCAAAGGGCCGGGGAATTATGGCTACACCTTC
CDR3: CASSKGPGNYGYTF

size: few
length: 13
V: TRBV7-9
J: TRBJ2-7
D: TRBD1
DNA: TGTGCCAGCAGCTGGTGGACAGGCGACGAGCAGTACTTC
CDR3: CASSWWTGDEQYF

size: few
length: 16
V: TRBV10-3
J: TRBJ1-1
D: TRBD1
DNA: TGTGCCATCAGTGGAGGGACAGGCCAAGGGAACACTGAAGCTTTCTTT
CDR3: CAISGGTGQGNTEAFF

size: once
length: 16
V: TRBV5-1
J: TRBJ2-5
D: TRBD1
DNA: TGCGCCAGCAGCTCAACAGGGGGCAATAAGGGGGAGACCCAGTACTTC
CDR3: CASSSTGGNKGETQYF

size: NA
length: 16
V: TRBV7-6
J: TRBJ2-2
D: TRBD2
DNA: TGTGCCAGCAGCTTTAGCGGGAGATGGGGCACCGGGGAGCTGTTTTTT
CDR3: CASSFSGRWGTGELFF

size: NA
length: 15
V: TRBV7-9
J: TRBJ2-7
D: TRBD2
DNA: TGTGCCAGCAGCTTAGTGGCGGGAGGGCCCAACGAGCAGTACTTC
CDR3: CASSLVAGGPNEQYF

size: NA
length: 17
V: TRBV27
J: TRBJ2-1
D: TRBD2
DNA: TGTGCCAGCAGTACCTACACTCTAGCGGGTTTCTACAATGAGCAGTTCTTC
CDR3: CASSTYTLAGFYNEQFF

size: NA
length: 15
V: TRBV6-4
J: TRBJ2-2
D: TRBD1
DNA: TGTGCCAGCAGTGGCTCAGGGGGTGACACCGGGGAGCTGTTTTTT
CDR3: CASSGSGGDTGELFF

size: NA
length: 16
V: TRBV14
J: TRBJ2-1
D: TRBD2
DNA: TGTGCCAGCAGCCACGGACTAGCGGGCCCTTACAATGAGCAGTTCTTC
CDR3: CASSHGLAGPYNEQFF

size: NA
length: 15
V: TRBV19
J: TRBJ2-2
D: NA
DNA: TGTGCCAGTAAACTCGAAGGGGGAAACACCGGGGAGCTGTTTTTT
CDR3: CASKLEGGNTGELFF

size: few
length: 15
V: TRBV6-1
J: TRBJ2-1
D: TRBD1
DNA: TGTGCCAGCAGTGGCGGACAGGGCAATCTCGATGAGCAGTTCTTC
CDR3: CASSGGQGNLDEQFF

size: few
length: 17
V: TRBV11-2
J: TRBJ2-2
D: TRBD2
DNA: TGTGCCAGCCATCGCACTAGCGGGAGGCTCGGAACCGGGGAGCTGTTTTTT
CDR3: CASHRTSGRLGTGELFF

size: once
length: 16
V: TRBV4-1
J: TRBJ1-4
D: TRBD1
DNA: TGCGCCAGCAGCCAAGTTAACCGGGACAGGGAGGGAAAACTGTTTTTT
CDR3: CASSQVNRDREGKLFF

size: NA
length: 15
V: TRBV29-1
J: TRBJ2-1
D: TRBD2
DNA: TGCAGCGTTGTTCGGACTAGCCGTCTCTACAATGAGCAGTTCTTC
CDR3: CSVVRTSRLYNEQFF

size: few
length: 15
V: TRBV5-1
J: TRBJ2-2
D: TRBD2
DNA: TGCGCCAGCAACAAAGCGGGAGGTAACACCGGGGAGCTGTTTTTT
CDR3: CASNKAGGNTGELFF

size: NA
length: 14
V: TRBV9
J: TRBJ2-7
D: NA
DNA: TGTGCCAGCAGCACCCAAGACAGCTCCTACGAGCAGTACTTC
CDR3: CASSTQDSSYEQYF

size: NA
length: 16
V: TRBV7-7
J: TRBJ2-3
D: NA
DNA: TGTGCTAGCAGCCTCGGGAGCGGTGCTAGCACAGATACGCAGTATTTT
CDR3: CASSLGSGASTDTQYF

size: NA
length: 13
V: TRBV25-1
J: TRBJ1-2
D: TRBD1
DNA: TGTGCCAGCAGTCCGGGGACAGCTATGGCTAACACCTTC
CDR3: CASSPGTAMANTF